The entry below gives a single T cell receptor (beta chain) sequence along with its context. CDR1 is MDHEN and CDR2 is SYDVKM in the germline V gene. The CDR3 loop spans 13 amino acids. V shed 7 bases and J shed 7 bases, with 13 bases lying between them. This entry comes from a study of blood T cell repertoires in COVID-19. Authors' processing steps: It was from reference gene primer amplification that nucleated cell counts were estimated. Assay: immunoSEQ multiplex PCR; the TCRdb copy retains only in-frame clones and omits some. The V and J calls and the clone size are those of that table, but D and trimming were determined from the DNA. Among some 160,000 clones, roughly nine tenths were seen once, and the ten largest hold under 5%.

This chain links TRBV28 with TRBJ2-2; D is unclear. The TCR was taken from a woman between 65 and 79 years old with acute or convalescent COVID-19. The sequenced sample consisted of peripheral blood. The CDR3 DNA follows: TGTGCCAGCAAAATAAAGAGTCGCGGGGAGCTGTTTTTT. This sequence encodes CASKIKSRGELFF.